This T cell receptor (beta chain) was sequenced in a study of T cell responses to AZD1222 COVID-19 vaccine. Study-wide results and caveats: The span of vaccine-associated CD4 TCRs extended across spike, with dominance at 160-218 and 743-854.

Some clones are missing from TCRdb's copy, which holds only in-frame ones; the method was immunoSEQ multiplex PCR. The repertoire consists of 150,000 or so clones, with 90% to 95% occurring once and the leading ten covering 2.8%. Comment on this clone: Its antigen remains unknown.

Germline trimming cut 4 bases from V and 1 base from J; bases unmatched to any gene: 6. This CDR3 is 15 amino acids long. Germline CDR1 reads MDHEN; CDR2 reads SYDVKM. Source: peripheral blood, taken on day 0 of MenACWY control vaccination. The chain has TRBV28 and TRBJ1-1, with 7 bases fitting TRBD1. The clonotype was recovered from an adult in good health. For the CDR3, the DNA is TGTGCCAGCAGTTCCCCTGGGACAGAGAACACTGAAGCTTTCTTT. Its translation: CASSSPGTENTEAFF.